This TCR beta chain was found in a study of spatial heterogeneity in lung cancer (dated by TCRdb to about 2019). As for the study more broadly: More beta-chain than alpha-chain transcripts were consistently detected, likely reflecting higher beta-chain transcript abundance. Nonsynonymous mutation counts, determined by whole-exome sequencing of tumor tissue, were related to TCR repertoire features. In the raw uncorrected reads, each unique combination of TCR and UMI appeared on average more than ten times. The study quantitatively compared TCR alpha and beta repertoires across multiple tumor regions, matched nontumor lung and blood in non-small cell lung cancer. Both alpha and beta chains were TCR-sequenced in samples taken at surgery, namely 220 tumor regions, roughly 64 matched nontumor lung samples and 50 to 60 PBMC samples. Overall study results and their limits: Additional single-cell paired TCR alpha and beta sequencing was considered necessary to confirm, at a functional level, the hypothesis that regional TCRs recognize regional mutations. Ubiquitous expanded tumor TCRs were detected in blood more often at tumor resection than at routine follow-up.

Comment on this clonotype: Its antigen is currently not known. Within one base of it there is no much larger clone, and no base qualities were kept.

The library came from 5' RACE. Sequenced on a NextSeq 500. The TCR library protocol attached a unique molecular identifier to each TCR cDNA molecule to allow correction of PCR and sequencing errors. The authors processed their data as follows. Decombinator tools were used for TCR identification, UMI-based error correction and CDR3 extraction. TCRs above a frequency of 2 per 1,000, corresponding to the top 1% of the tumor frequency distribution, were defined as expanded. Rényi diversity was computed with the R vegan package after subsampling each repertoire 100 times to 5,000 TCRs. To build CDR3 similarity networks, amino acid triplet string-kernel similarity was used, and CDR3s were connected when their pairwise similarity was above 0.82. TCRdb redid the processing of the public reads, applying fastp at Q25 and MiXCR, and retained in-frame beta chains. Each CDR3 protein gets just one entry, which takes the most common genes and DNA from the rows behind it. TCRdb, not the authors, supplied the V and J calls. The sample records some 7,300 distinct CDR3 sequences, roughly 21% of which are singletons. Less than 20% of the sample goes to the ten largest clones.

The time point label for this specimen denotes: sample taken at primary tumor resection. For TCR sequencing, whole RNA was extracted from tumor and nontumor lung tissue, or from cryopreserved PBMC samples, and no cell sorting was done. The donors were approximately 70 patients from the lung TRACERx cohort who had early-stage, untreated non-small cell lung cancer. Only patients for whom sufficient RNA was available from at least two tumor regions were selected for TCR sequencing. The origin of this receptor is a female donor with early-stage non-small cell lung cancer. The sample consisted of PBMCs, taken at surgery.

In nucleotides, the sequence is TGTGCCATCAGTAAGGGACTAGCCTACGAGCAGTACTTC. Its translation reads: CAISKGLAYEQYF. Recombination linked TRBV10-3 to TRBJ2-7, with 8 bases aligning to TRBD2. Including cysteine and phenylalanine, the CDR3 has 13 amino acids. The read is trimmed to its CDR3 DNA, 39 bases read in frame from base 1. From V the trimming removes 5 bases and from J it removes 2 bases, while the gene matches leave 2 bases of the junction unaccounted for. CDR1 is given as ENHRY and CDR2 as SYGVKD, both from the germline V gene.